This T cell receptor beta chain originates from a study of low-dose radiotherapy and immunotherapy resistance in tumors. Documented time point: before trial treatment. The donors, trial participants, received nivolumab, ipilimumab, aspirin, low-dose cyclophosphamide and low-dose radiotherapy. TRAV- and TRBV-specific primers were used for first-strand cDNA, which covered alpha and beta chains. For amplifying TCRs, the PCR ran for about 22 cycles with Phusion, which was used together with a constant-region primer and the adapter on the V primers. TCRdb re-called the reads with MiXCR, one entry per CDR3 protein. Of about 89,000 distinct CDR3 sequences detected, 8% to 10% appear once; the ten largest clones hold around 0.98%. This clonotype was seen repeatedly, ten times or more. The ends were cut back, 4 bases at V and 4 bases at J, with 9 bases in the middle. CDR1 is SGHRS and CDR2 is YFSETQ in the germline V gene. This CDR3 region has 12 residues.

J is TRBJ2-7 and V is TRBV5-1; tentatively, D is TRBD2 (5 bases). This TCR came from a male donor with prostate cancer. Sample: PBMCs, taken before treatment. This CDR3 is CASSVDSYEQYF. The CDR3 bases are TGCGCCAGCAGCGTGGACTCTTACGAGCAGTACTTC.